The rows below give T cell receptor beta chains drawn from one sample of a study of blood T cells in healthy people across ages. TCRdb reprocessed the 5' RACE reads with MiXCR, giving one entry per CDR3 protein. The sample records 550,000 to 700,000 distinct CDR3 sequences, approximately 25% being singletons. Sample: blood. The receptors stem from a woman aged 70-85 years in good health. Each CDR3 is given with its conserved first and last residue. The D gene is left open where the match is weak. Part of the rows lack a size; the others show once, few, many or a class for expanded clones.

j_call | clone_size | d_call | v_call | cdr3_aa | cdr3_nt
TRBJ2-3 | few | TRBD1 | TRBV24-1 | CATSAGQGRADTQYF | TGTGCCACCAGTGCCGGACAGGGGAGGGCAGATACGCAGTATTTT
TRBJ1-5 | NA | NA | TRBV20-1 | CSARETSISPQHF | TGCAGTGCTAGAGAAACCTCGATCAGCCCCCAGCATTTT
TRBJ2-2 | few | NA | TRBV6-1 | CASTQGWTGELFF | TGTGCCAGCACGCAGGGTTGGACCGGGGAGCTGTTTTTT
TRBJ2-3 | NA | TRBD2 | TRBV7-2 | CASRAGASTDTQYF | TGTGCCAGCAGAGCGGGGGCAAGCACAGATACGCAGTATTTT
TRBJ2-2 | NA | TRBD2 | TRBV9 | CASSVDERGVNTGELFF | TGTGCCAGCAGCGTAGACGAGCGGGGGGTGAACACCGGGGAGCTGTTTTTT
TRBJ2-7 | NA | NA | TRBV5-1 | CASSLGPAETYEQYF | TGCGCCAGCAGCTTGGGCCCAGCGGAGACCTACGAGCAGTACTTC
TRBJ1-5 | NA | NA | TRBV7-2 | CASSWGVDQPQHF | TGTGCCAGCAGCTGGGGTGTTGATCAGCCCCAGCATTTT
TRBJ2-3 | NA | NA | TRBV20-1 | CSAPPRSTDTQYF | TGCAGTGCCCCTCCCCGGAGCACAGATACGCAGTATTTT
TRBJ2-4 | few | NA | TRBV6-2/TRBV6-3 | CASSYPGPSKNIQYF | TGTGCCAGCAGTTATCCCGGACCAAGCAAAAACATTCAGTACTTC
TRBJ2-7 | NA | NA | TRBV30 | CAWIPSGRGKYEQYF | TGTGCCTGGATCCCTTCCGGGAGAGGGAAATACGAGCAGTACTTC
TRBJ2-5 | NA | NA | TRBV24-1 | CATSDSIQGGETQYF | TGTGCCACCAGTGACTCAATTCAGGGCGGAGAGACCCAGTACTTC
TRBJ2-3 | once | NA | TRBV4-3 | CASSQQGVNIVDTQYF | TGCGCCAGCAGCCAACAAGGGGTTAATATAGTAGATACGCAGTATTTT
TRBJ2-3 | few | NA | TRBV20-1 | CSARDPRGGRDTQYF | TGCAGTGCTAGAGATCCTAGGGGGGGGAGAGATACGCAGTATTTT
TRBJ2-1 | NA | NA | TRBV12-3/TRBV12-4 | CASSLGLHRYNEQFF | TGTGCCAGCAGTTTAGGGCTACACAGGTACAATGAGCAGTTCTTC
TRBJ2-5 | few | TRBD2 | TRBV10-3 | CAISDNSGGAQTQYF | TGTGCCATCAGTGATAATAGCGGGGGGGCCCAGACCCAGTACTTC
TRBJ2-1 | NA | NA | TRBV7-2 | CASSLAYSGVNNEQFF | TGTGCCAGCAGCCTCGCCTATAGCGGAGTCAACAATGAGCAGTTCTTC
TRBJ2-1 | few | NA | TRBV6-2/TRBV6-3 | CASTNGLPGEQFF | TGTGCCAGCACAAATGGCCTCCCGGGTGAGCAGTTCTTC
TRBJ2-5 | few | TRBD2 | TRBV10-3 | CAISEGKLAGIQETQYF | TGTGCCATCAGTGAGGGGAAACTAGCGGGGATCCAAGAGACCCAGTACTTC
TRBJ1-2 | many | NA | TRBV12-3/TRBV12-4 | CASSRGNYGYTF | TGTGCCAGCAGCCGGGGGAACTATGGCTACACCTTC
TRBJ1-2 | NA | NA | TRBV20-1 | CSASMGRGDGYTF | TGCAGTGCTAGCATGGGCAGGGGTGATGGCTACACCTTC
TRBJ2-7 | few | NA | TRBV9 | CASSVVGASYEQYF | TGTGCCAGCAGCGTAGTCGGGGCGTCCTACGAGCAGTACTTC
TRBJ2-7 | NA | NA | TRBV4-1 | CASSQGQGSTSGYEQYF | TGCGCCAGCAGCCAGGGACAGGGTTCGACTAGCGGCTACGAGCAGTACTTC
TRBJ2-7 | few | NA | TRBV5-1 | CASSLGPGTYEQYF | TGCGCCAGCAGCTTGGGACCAGGGACCTACGAGCAGTACTTC
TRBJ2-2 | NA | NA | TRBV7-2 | CASRRDRNTGELFF | TGTGCCAGCCGCCGGGACCGGAACACCGGGGAGCTGTTTTTT
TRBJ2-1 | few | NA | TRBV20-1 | CSARDFAGSSYNEQFF | TGCAGTGCTAGAGATTTTGCAGGTAGCTCCTACAATGAGCAGTTCTTC
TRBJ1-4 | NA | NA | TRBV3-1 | CASSQVKGTTNEKLFF | TGTGCCAGCAGCCAAGTTAAAGGGACGACTAATGAAAAACTGTTTTTT
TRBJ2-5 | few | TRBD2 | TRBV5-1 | CASSLGPQRGEETQYF | TGCGCCAGCAGCTTGGGACCCCAGCGGGGGGAAGAGACCCAGTACTTC
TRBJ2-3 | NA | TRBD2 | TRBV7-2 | CASSFNRGGARDTQYF | TGTGCCAGCAGCTTTAACCGCGGGGGGGCGAGGGATACGCAGTATTTT
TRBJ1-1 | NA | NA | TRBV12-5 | CASGFRGNTEAFF | TGTGCTAGTGGTTTCCGGGGGAACACTGAAGCTTTCTTT
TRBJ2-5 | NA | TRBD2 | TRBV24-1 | CATSRDYPETQYF | TGTGCCACCAGCCGGGACTACCCAGAGACCCAGTACTTC
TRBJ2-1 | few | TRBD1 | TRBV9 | CASSLSQDRYNEQFF | TGTGCCAGCAGCCTCTCCCAGGACAGGTACAATGAGCAGTTCTTC
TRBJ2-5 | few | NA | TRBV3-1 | CASSQDLSPNQETQYF | TGTGCCAGCAGCCAAGATCTCTCTCCTAATCAAGAGACCCAGTACTTC
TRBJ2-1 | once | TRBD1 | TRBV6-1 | CASSIPGQHNVQFF | TGTGCCAGCAGCATCCCGGGACAGCACAATGTGCAGTTCTTC
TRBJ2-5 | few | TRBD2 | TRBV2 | CASSELGGVTAETQYF | TGTGCCAGCAGTGAATTGGGGGGGGTCACCGCGGAGACCCAGTACTTC
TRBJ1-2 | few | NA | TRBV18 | CASSHWDTDYGYTF | TGTGCCAGCTCACACTGGGACACAGACTATGGCTACACCTTC
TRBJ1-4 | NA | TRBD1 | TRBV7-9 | CASRFDRDNEKLFF | TGTGCCAGCAGATTCGACAGGGATAATGAAAAACTGTTTTTT
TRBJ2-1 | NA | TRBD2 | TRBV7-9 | CASSSGGGKIRDEQFF | TGTGCCAGCAGCTCCGGCGGGGGTAAAATTAGAGATGAGCAGTTCTTC
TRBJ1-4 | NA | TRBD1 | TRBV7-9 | CASSGTTGGAGEKLFF | TGTGCCAGCAGCGGGACCACAGGGGGCGCGGGAGAAAAACTGTTTTTT
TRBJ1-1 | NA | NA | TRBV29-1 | CSVSVPPMNTEAFF | TGCAGCGTCTCAGTGCCCCCAATGAACACTGAAGCTTTCTTT
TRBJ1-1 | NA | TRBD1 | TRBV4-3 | CASSHRIPGQGIAEAFF | TGCGCCAGCAGCCATCGTATCCCGGGACAGGGGATAGCTGAAGCTTTCTTT
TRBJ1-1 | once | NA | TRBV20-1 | CSARTENTEAFF | TGCAGTGCTCGGACGGAGAACACTGAAGCTTTCTTT
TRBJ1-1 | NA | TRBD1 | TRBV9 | CASSVSHEPSTGGTEAFF | TGTGCCAGCAGCGTAAGCCACGAACCATCCACAGGGGGCACTGAAGCTTTCTTT
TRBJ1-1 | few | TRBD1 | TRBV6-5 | CASRTGERTYTEAFF | TGTGCCAGCAGAACAGGGGAAAGGACGTACACTGAAGCTTTCTTT
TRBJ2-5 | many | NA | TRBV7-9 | CASSPHMGGLFQETQYF | TGTGCCAGCAGCCCACATATGGGCGGATTATTCCAAGAGACCCAGTACTTC
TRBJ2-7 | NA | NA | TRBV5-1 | CASSSAWFMGSYEQYF | TGCGCCAGCAGCTCCGCTTGGTTTATGGGCTCCTACGAGCAGTACTTC
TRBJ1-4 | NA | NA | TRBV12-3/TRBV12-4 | CASSLRGGLFF | TGTGCCAGCAGTTTGCGGGGAGGCCTGTTTTTT